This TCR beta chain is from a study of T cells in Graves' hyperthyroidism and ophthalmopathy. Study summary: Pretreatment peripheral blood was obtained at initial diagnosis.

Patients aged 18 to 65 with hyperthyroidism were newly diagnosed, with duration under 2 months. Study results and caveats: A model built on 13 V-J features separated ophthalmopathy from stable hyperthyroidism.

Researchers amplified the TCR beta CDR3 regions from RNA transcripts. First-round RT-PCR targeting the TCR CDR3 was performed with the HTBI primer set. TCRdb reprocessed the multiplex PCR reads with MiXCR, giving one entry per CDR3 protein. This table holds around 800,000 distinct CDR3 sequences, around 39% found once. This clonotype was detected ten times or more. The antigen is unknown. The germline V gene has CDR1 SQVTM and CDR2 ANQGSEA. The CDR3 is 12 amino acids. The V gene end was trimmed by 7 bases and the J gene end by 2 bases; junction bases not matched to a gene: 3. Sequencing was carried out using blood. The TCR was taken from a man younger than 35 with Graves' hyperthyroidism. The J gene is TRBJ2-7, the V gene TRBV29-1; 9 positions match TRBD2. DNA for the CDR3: TGCAGCGGGACTAGCGCGACCTACGAGCAGTACTTC. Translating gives CSGTSATYEQYF.